This TCR beta chain comes out of a study of T cell changes during pregnancy in multiple sclerosis. Measured with immunoSEQ multiplex PCR; TCRdb has only the in-frame clones, and not every one. The table lists 70,000 to 95,000 clones, 80% to 95% of them singletons. V gave up 3 bases and J gave up 4 bases, with 6 bases separating them. The CDR3 is 12 amino acids. Germline loops: CDR1 MNHNS, CDR2 SASEGT. This clone came up once. The chain employs TRBV6-1 and TRBJ2-5; tentative D call: TRBD2 (5 bases). The source is a female donor with multiple sclerosis, enrolled in a pregnancy study. Sequenced here: peripheral blood, sampled in the first trimester of pregnancy. CDR3 protein: CASSDGGETQYF. CDR3 bases: TGTGCCAGCAGTGACGGAGGAGAGACCCAGTACTTC.